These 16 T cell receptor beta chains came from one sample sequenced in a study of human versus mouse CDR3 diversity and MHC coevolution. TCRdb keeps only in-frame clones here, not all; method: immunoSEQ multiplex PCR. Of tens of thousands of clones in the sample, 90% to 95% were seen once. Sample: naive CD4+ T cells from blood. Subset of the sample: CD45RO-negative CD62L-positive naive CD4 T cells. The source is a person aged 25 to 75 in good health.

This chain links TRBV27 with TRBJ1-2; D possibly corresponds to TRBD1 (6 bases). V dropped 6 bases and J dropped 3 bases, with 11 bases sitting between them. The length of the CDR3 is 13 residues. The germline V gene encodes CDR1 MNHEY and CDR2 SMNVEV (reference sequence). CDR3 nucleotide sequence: TGTGCCAGCAGCAGGGGTATGGACTATGGCTACACCTTC. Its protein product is CASSRGMDYGYTF.

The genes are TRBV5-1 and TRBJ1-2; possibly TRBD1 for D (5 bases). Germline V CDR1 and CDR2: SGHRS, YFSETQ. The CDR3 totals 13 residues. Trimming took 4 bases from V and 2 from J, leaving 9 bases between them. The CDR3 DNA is TGCGCCAGCAGCCTGGGACTGAACTATGGCTACACCTTC. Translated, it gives CASSLGLNYGYTF.

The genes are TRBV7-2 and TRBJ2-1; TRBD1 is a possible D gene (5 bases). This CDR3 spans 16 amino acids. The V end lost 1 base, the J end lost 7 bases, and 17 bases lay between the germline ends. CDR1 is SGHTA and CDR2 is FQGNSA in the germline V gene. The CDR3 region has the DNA TGTGCCAGCAGCTTAGGCCCCCAGGGATTGGGAAATGAGCAGTTCTTC. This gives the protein CASSLGPQGLGNEQFF.

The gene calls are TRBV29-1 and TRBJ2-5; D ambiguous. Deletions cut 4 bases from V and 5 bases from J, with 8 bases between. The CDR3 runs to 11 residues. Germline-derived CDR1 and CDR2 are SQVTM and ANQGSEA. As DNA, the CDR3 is TGCAGCGTTGGTGACTTGGAGACCCAGTACTTC. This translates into CSVGDLETQYF.

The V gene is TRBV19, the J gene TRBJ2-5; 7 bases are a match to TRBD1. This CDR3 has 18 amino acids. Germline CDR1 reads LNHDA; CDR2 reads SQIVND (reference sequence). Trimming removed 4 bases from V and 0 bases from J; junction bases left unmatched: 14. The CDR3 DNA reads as TGTGCCAGTAGTACAAATCGGGACAGCCTCATGTACCAAGAGACCCAGTACTTC. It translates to CASSTNRDSLMYQETQYF.

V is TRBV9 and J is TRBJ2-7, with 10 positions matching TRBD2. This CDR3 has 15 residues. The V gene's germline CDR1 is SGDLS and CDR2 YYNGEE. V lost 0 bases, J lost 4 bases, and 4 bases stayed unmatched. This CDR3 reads CASSVGPSGRYEQYF. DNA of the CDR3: TGTGCCAGCAGCGTAGGCCCTAGCGGGAGATACGAGCAGTACTTC. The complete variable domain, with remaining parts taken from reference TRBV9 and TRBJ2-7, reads DSGVTQTPKHLITATGQRVTLRCSPRSGDLSVYWYQQSLDQGLQFLIQYYNGEERAKGNILERFSAQQFPDLHSELNLSSLELGDSALYFCASSVGPSGRYEQYFGPGTRLTVT.

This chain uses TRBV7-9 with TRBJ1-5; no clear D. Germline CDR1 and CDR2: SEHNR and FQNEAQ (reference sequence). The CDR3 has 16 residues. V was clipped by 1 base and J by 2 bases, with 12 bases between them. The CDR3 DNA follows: TGTGCCAGCAGCTTAGAGAGGGTAGGTGGCAATCAGCCCCAGCATTTT. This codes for CASSLERVGGNQPQHF.

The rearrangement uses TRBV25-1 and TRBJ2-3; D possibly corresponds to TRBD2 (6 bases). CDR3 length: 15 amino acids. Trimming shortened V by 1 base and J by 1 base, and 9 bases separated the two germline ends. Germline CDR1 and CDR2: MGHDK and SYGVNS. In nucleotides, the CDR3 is TGTGCCAGCAGTGAATTGGGGACTGGCACAGATACGCAGTATTTT. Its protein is CASSELGTGTDTQYF.

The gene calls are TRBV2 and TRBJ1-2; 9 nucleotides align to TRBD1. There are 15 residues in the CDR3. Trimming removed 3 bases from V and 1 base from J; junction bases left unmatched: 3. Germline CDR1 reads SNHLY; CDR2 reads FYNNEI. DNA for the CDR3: TGTGCCAGCAGTGAGGGACAGGGACATAACTATGGCTACACCTTC. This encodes CASSEGQGHNYGYTF.

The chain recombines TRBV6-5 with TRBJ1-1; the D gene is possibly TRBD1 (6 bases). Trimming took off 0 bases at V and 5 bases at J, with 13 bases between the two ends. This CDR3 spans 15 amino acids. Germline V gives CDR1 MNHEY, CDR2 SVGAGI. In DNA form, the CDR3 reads TGTGCCAGCAGTTACTCGCGTCAGGGGATAACTGAAGCTTTCTTT. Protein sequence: CASSYSRQGITEAFF.

This CDR3 is CASRRGRAEQYF. In nucleotides, the CDR3 is TGTGCCAGCAGAAGGGGGCGGGCCGAGCAGTACTTC. V and J are TRBV6-5 and TRBJ2-5, with TRBD1 matching over 7 bases. The DNA end is more similar to TRBJ2-7, so the J call may be wrong. Germline lookup yields CDR1 MNHEY and CDR2 SVGAGI. The CDR3 is 12 residues long.

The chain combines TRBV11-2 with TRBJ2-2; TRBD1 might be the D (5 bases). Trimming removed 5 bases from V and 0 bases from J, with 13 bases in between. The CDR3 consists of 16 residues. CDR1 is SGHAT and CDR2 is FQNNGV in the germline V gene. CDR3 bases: TGTGCCAGCAGCCTCTCACGGACACCGAACACCGGGGAGCTGTTTTTT. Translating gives CASSLSRTPNTGELFF.

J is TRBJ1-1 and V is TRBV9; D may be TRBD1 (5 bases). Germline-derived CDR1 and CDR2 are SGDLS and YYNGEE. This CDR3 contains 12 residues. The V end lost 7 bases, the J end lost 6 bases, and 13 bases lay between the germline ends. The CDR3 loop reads CASWWGRSEAFF. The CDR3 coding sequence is TGTGCCAGCTGGTGGGGGAGGTCTGAAGCTTTCTTT.

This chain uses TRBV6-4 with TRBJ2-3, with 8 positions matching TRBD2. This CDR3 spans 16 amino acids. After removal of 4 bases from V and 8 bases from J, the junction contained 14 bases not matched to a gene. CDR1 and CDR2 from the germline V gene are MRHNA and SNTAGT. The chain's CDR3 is CASSVSSGGPGGTQYF. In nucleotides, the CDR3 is TGTGCCAGCAGTGTTTCAAGCGGGGGCCCCGGGGGTACGCAGTATTTT.

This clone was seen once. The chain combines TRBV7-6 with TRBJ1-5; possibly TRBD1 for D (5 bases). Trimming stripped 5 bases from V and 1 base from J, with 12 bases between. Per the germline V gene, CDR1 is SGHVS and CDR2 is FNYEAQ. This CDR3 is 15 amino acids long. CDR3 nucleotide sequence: TGTGCCAGCAGCCCCGACAGAACCAGCAATCAGCCCCAGCATTTT. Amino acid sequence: CASSPDRTSNQPQHF.

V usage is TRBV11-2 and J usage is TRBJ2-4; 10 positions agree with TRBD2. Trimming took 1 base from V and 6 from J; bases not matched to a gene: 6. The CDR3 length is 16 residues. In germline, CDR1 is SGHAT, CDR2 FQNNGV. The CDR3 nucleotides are TGTGCCAGCAGCTTAGCCTCTAGCGGGGGCGGAAACATTCAGTACTTC. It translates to CASSLASSGGGNIQYF.